This TCR beta chain was observed in a study of identical twins. Study-level results: Researchers caution that invariant MAIT and iNKT cells could partly confound zero-insertion analyses.

This clonotype was seen more than once but under ten times. Antigen: not known. The CDR3 totals 11 residues. Germline CDR1 reads DFQATT; CDR2 reads SNEGSKA (reference sequence). V was cut by 6 bases and J by 6 bases, with 10 bases left in between. Everyone who donated was a healthy Caucasian. Through template switching, a universal primer site was introduced, and the cDNA contained unique molecular identifiers. TCRdb reprocessed the 5' RACE reads via MiXCR and lists one record per CDR3 protein. This table holds about 280,000 distinct CDR3 sequences, roughly 8.6% found once. A further study also used this sample, focusing on yellow fever vaccine responses in identical twins. As that study records: Twins' vaccine T cell responses were reported to seem partly convergent and partly personalized.

The chain uses TRBV20-1 and TRBJ2-3; D unclear. The sequence was collected from a woman aged 18-35 years in good health. Sequenced: memory (CD45RO+) T cells sorted from blood. The CDR3: CSAKKTDTQYF. In DNA, the CDR3 is TGCAGTGCGAAGAAGACGGATACGCAGTATTTT.